The 19 T cell receptor beta chains given below trace back to one sample, sequenced in a study of brain T cells in children with intractable seizures. TCRdb's table, derived via immunoSEQ multiplex PCR, lists solely in-frame clones and lacks some. The top ten clones hold under 7% of a sample with about 340,000 clones, about 93% of them seen once. Time point meaning: blood from clinic visit 5 months post-surgery; TSC patient then seizure free. Sequenced material: peripheral blood, taken around 5 months after surgery. Receptors originate from a boy younger than two with tuberous sclerosis and intractable seizures.

This clone was picked up one time. This chain joins TRBV5-6 and TRBJ1-1; D is unresolved. Germline V gives CDR1 SGHDT, CDR2 YYEEEE. The V and J ends lost 0 bases and 1 base respectively, with 4 bases between them. The CDR3 has 13 amino acids. The CDR3 DNA follows: TGTGCCAGCAGCTTGGGGTGGAACACTGAAGCTTTCTTT. Its translation: CASSLGWNTEAFF.

This chain connects TRBV19 to TRBJ2-6; 7 nucleotides align to TRBD1. The length of the CDR3 is 18 residues. Germline-derived CDR1 and CDR2 are LNHDA and SQIVND (reference sequence). Unmatched junction bases numbered 8, after V lost 2 bases and J lost 1 base. Written as DNA, the CDR3 is TGTGCCAGTAGTATACCCAGGCAGGGGGTGTCTGGGGCCAACGTCCTGACTTTC. Its translation is CASSIPRQGVSGANVLTF.

The chain uses TRBV10-1 and TRBJ2-1; 11 positions match TRBD2. Unmatched junction bases numbered 7, after V lost 10 bases and J lost 5 bases. The germline V gene has CDR1 WNHNN and CDR2 SYGVQD (reference sequence). The CDR3 is 14 residues long. The CDR3 is CANTSGSPHNEQFF. In nucleotides, the CDR3 is TGCGCCAACACTAGCGGGAGCCCCCACAATGAGCAGTTCTTC.

This chain uses TRBV29-1 with TRBJ2-1; TRBD2 agrees at 15 bases. J lost 7 bases, V lost 7 bases, and 5 bases had no gene match. Germline V gives CDR1 SQVTM, CDR2 ANQGSEA. CDR3 size: 14 residues. Here the CDR3 reads CSEGTSGRYNEQFF. The CDR3 nucleotides read TGCAGCGAAGGGACTAGCGGGAGGTATAATGAGCAGTTCTTC.

The gene calls are TRBV4-2 and TRBJ2-6, with 7 bases matching TRBD2. This CDR3 has 19 residues. In germline, CDR1 is LGHNA, CDR2 YNFKEQ. J was trimmed by 5 bases and V by 0 bases; bases with no gene match: 13. CDR3 amino acids: CASSQESISGAVWANVLTF. The DNA for the CDR3 is TGTGCCAGCAGCCAAGAGAGTATCAGCGGGGCCGTCTGGGCCAACGTCCTGACTTTC.

The rearrangement joins TRBV6-5 to TRBJ2-6, with 8 bases lining up with TRBD1. Germline-derived CDR1 and CDR2 are MNHEY and SVGAGI. This CDR3 has 15 amino acids. With 6 bases clipped from V and 4 bases from J, the junction kept 5 bases outside the gene matches. CDR3 DNA: TGTGCCAGCAGGCCGACAGGGGACGGGGCCAACGTCCTGACTTTC. Translation: CASRPTGDGANVLTF.

This sequence joins TRBV2 and TRBJ1-4; 10 bases line up with TRBD1. CDR3 length: 14 amino acids. V was pared by 5 bases and J by 7 bases, with 4 bases of the junction left unmatched. Germline V gene sequence: CDR1 SNHLY, CDR2 FYNNEI. CDR3 loop: CASSWTGGAEKLFF. Here the CDR3 DNA reads TGTGCCAGCAGTTGGACAGGGGGAGCTGAAAAACTGTTTTTT.

The genes are TRBV6-2 or TRBV6-3 and TRBJ2-1; D gene unclear. V lost 6 bases to trimming and J lost 6 bases, with 18 bases between them. Germline-derived CDR1 and CDR2 are MNHEY and SVGEGT. The CDR3 spans 15 residues. The CDR3 DNA follows: TGTGCCAGCAGACCTCAGCTGACCCTAATCAATGAGCAGTTCTTC. This sequence encodes CASRPQLTLINEQFF.

This clone was counted a single time. The CDR3 sequence: CASSSLPQGLKAYEQYF. In nucleotides, the CDR3 is TGTGCCAGCAGTTCCCTCCCCCAGGGGCTAAAGGCCTACGAGCAGTACTTC. V is TRBV27 and J is TRBJ2-7, with D perhaps matching TRBD1 (6 bases). The V end lost 4 bases, the J end lost 2 bases, and 21 bases lay between the germline ends. Germline V CDR1 and CDR2: MNHEY, SMNVEV (reference sequence). The CDR3 is 17 residues long.

CDR3 sequence (DNA): TGTGCCAGTATGCTGGGCACTGAAGCTTTCTTT. This sequence encodes CASMLGTEAFF. The rearrangement uses TRBV12-3 or TRBV12-4 and TRBJ1-1; D is unclear. V gave up 9 bases and J gave up 4 bases, with 9 bases separating them. The CDR3 runs to 11 residues.

The J gene is TRBJ1-4, the V gene TRBV25-1; no definite D call. V dropped 4 bases and J dropped 0 bases, with 15 bases sitting between them. The CDR3 totals 17 residues. The germline V gene encodes CDR1 MGHDK and CDR2 SYGVNS. This chain's CDR3 is CASSAIIGPTTNEKLFF. In nucleotides, the CDR3 is TGTGCCAGCAGTGCCATCATAGGGCCTACAACTAATGAAAAACTGTTTTTT.

The V gene is TRBV4-1, the J gene TRBJ1-5, with unresolved D. Per germline, CDR1 MGHRA and CDR2 YSYEKL. Trimming removed 0 bases from V and 2 bases from J, with 14 bases in between. CDR3 length: 17 amino acids. CDR3 nucleotide sequence: TGCGCCAGCAGCCAAGATCGCCAGGAAAAGGGCAATCAGCCCCAGCATTTT. Encoded protein: CASSQDRQEKGNQPQHF.

The V call is TRBV20-1, the J call TRBJ2-5; tentative D call: TRBD2 (5 bases). The CDR3 covers 11 residues. Per germline, CDR1 DFQATT and CDR2 SNEGSKA (reference sequence). CDR3 amino acids: CRGSSGETQYF. The CDR3 nucleotides read TGCAGGGGGTCGTCGGGGGAGACCCAGTACTTC.

The chain uses TRBV19 and TRBJ1-2; 8 positions match TRBD1. The germline V gene has CDR1 LNHDA and CDR2 SQIVND (reference sequence). This CDR3 contains 17 residues. The J segment lost 0 bases and the V segment lost 8 bases, leaving 14 bases of the junction unmatched. The CDR3 DNA is TGTGCCAGTCGACGGGGGACAGGTGTATCAGCTAACTATGGCTACACCTTC. This gives the protein CASRRGTGVSANYGYTF.

This sequence joins TRBV7-9 and TRBJ2-3; D gene ambiguous. CDR1 and CDR2 from the germline V gene are SEHNR and FQNEAQ (reference sequence). V gave up 2 bases and J gave up 5 bases, with 17 bases separating them. There are 16 residues in the CDR3. CDR3 amino acids: CASSLTNEAPQDTQYF. CDR3 DNA: TGTGCCAGCAGCTTAACTAACGAGGCACCACAAGATACGCAGTATTTT.

The genes are TRBV7-2 and TRBJ1-5; the D is unclear. The CDR3 has 15 amino acids. V was cut by 1 base and J by 0 bases, with 7 bases left in between. The germline gives CDR1 SGHTA, CDR2 FQGNSA. The CDR3 region has the DNA TGTGCCAGCAGCTTAGGAGCTTATAGCAATCAGCCCCAGCATTTT. Protein: CASSLGAYSNQPQHF.

V usage is TRBV9 and J usage is TRBJ1-1; 10 bases are a match to TRBD1. The CDR3 extends over 17 amino acids. V dropped 4 bases and J dropped 3; count of bases not matched to a gene: 12. The germline CDR1 and CDR2 sequences are SGDLS and YYNGEE. The CDR3 is CASSSLAGTGADTEAFF. The CDR3 coding sequence is TGTGCCAGCAGCTCTCTTGCCGGGACAGGGGCGGACACTGAAGCTTTCTTT.

The chain couples TRBV6-6 to TRBJ2-6, with TRBD1 identical over 9 bases. The CDR3 is made up of 18 amino acids. Germline trimming cut 5 bases from V and 2 bases from J; bases unmatched to any gene: 10. Germline CDR1 and CDR2: MNHNY and SVGAGI (reference sequence). The CDR3 region is CASSLRPGTGTGANVLTF. The CDR3 DNA is TGTGCCAGCAGTCTACGTCCCGGGACAGGGACTGGGGCCAACGTCCTGACTTTC.

The chain is built from TRBV12-5 and TRBJ2-7, with a weak D call TRBD1 (6 bases). V was cut by 1 base and J by 1 base, with 14 bases left in between. Germline loops: CDR1 LGHNT, CDR2 FRNRAP. This CDR3 region has 16 residues. The CDR3 region is CASGLAQGKSSYEQYF. Here the CDR3 DNA reads TGTGCTAGTGGTTTGGCACAGGGCAAATCTTCCTACGAGCAGTACTTC.